These 32 T cell receptor beta chains share one sample of origin, sequenced in a study of cytomegalovirus exposure and HLA in healthy donors. In the PCR, 60 Vbeta and 13 Jbeta primers were used. The data were produced by immunoSEQ multiplex PCR, yet TCRdb's version contains in-frame clones alone and is incomplete. The data hold about 140,000 clones, with about 74% observed a single time. The sequenced sample was PBMCs. The receptors shown here come from a man aged 35 to 55 in good health and CMV-seronegative.

The chain is built from TRBV28 and TRBJ1-1, with a weak D call TRBD1 (6 bases). The V and J ends lost 8 bases and 5 bases respectively, with 15 bases between them. Germline CDR1 and CDR2: MDHEN and SYDVKM. The CDR3 has 13 amino acids. CDR3 region: CASRPGQSTEAFF. DNA for the CDR3: TGTGCCAGCCGACCGGGACAATCAACTGAAGCTTTCTTT.

As DNA, the CDR3 is TGTGCCAGCAGCCCCGGAGGACAGGGACCCTACGAGCAGTACTTC. Translation: CASSPGGQGPYEQYF. The chain recombines TRBV5-4 with TRBJ2-7, with 8 bases lining up with TRBD1. V was clipped by 4 bases and J by 2 bases; unmatched bases: 8. This CDR3 is built from 15 residues. Germline V gene data show CDR1 as SGHNT and CDR2 as YYREEE (reference sequence).

The V and J genes are TRBV5-1 and TRBJ1-1, with 8 nucleotides matching TRBD1. CDR1 is SGHRS and CDR2 is YFSETQ in the germline V gene. The CDR3 is 15 residues long. V was pared by 0 bases and J by 6 bases, with 7 bases of the junction left unmatched. The CDR3 DNA sequence: TGCGCCAGCAGCTTGGCGACAGGGGCTGGGGCTGAAGCTTTCTTT. This sequence encodes CASSLATGAGAEAFF.

V is TRBV5-1 and J is TRBJ1-1; TRBD1 aligns across 9 bases. The CDR3 has 15 residues. Germline CDR1 and CDR2: SGHRS and YFSETQ. Trimming at V came to 5 bases and at J to 3 bases, leaving 8 bases not matched to a gene. Here the CDR3 DNA reads TGCGCCAGCAGGATTACAGGGGGCAGGGACACTGAAGCTTTCTTT. It is translated as CASRITGGRDTEAFF.

The CDR3 sequence: CASSSQGYGYTF. CDR3 nucleotides: TGTGCCAGTAGTTCGCAGGGATATGGCTACACCTTC. The rearrangement joins TRBV19 to TRBJ1-2, with a weak D call TRBD1 (5 bases). V lost 5 bases and J lost 5, with 9 bases in between. There are 12 residues in the CDR3. Germline lookup yields CDR1 LNHDA and CDR2 SQIVND (reference sequence).

The chain joins TRBV7-9 to TRBJ1-1; 8 nucleotides match TRBD1. The V gene's germline CDR1 is SEHNR and CDR2 FQNEAQ (reference sequence). The trim removed 5 bases at V and 5 bases at J, leaving 7 bases unmatched. The CDR3 has 14 amino acids. CDR3 nucleotide sequence: TGTGCCAGCAGCCCACAGGACAGGGTAACTGAAGCTTTCTTT. Translating gives CASSPQDRVTEAFF.

The rearrangement joins TRBV10-3 to TRBJ2-5, with 7 bases lining up with TRBD2. Germline trimming cut 6 bases from V and 4 bases from J; bases unmatched to any gene: 11. The CDR3 covers 15 residues. The germline V gene has CDR1 ENHRY and CDR2 SYGVKD. CDR3 DNA: TGTGCCATCAGGCCAGACGGGGGGACGCGAGAGACCCAGTACTTC. The encoded protein is CAIRPDGGTRETQYF.

A single count supports this clone. The chain employs TRBV7-2 and TRBJ2-5; 8 bases fit TRBD2. Germline trimming cut 5 bases from V and 5 bases from J; bases unmatched to any gene: 13. Germline V gives CDR1 SGHTA, CDR2 FQGNSA. CDR3 size: 16 residues. The DNA of the CDR3 is TGTGCCAGCAGCGCCACGAACGGGGGGGCCTCCGAGACCCAGTACTTC. Its translation: CASSATNGGASETQYF.

This chain uses TRBV11-3 with TRBJ2-1; TRBD2 aligns across 8 bases. Unmatched junction bases numbered 10, after V lost 2 bases and J lost 7 bases. The CDR3 is 16 amino acids. Germline V gene lookup returns CDR1 SGHNT and CDR2 YENEEA. The CDR3 loop is CASSLQAGVFGNEQFF. Here the CDR3 DNA reads TGTGCCAGCAGCTTACAAGCGGGAGTTTTCGGAAATGAGCAGTTCTTC.

V is TRBV10-3 and J is TRBJ2-5, with 10 bases lining up with TRBD1. V lost 10 bases to trimming and J lost 2 bases; unmatched junction nucleotides: 10. This CDR3 is 15 amino acids long. Germline V gives CDR1 ENHRY, CDR2 SYGVKD. This CDR3 reads CATTNPGQGQETQYF. CDR3 bases: TGTGCCACGACCAATCCGGGACAGGGGCAAGAGACCCAGTACTTC.

This sequence joins TRBV6-1 and TRBJ1-1, with a possible D match to TRBD1 (5 bases). The CDR3 spans 13 residues. V lost 1 base, J lost 6 bases, and 9 bases lay in between. Germline-derived CDR1 and CDR2 are MNHNS and SASEGT. The CDR3 region is CASSEGRDSEAFF. CDR3 nucleotides: TGTGCCAGCAGTGAAGGGAGGGACTCTGAAGCTTTCTTT.

V is TRBV7-8 and J is TRBJ1-1; D unresolved. Germline assignment: CDR1 SGHVS and CDR2 FQNEAQ. The V and J ends lost 1 base and 7 bases respectively, with 7 bases between them. This CDR3 has 12 amino acids. CDR3 sequence: CASSLDEGEAFF. In DNA form, the CDR3 reads TGTGCCAGCAGCTTAGACGAGGGTGAAGCTTTCTTT.

The chain employs TRBV5-4 and TRBJ1-3; unclear D gene. The V end was cut by 8 bases, the J end by 0 bases, with 9 bases between. The CDR3 consists of 13 residues. The V gene's germline CDR1 is SGHNT and CDR2 YYREEE (reference sequence). For the CDR3, the DNA is TGTGCCAGTGGTCGAGACTCTGGAAACACCATATATTTT. Residues: CASGRDSGNTIYF.

The rearrangement joins TRBV28 to TRBJ2-7; D gene ambiguous. V lost 3 bases and J lost 4, with 7 bases in between. The CDR3 runs 12 residues. CDR1 is MDHEN and CDR2 is SYDVKM in the germline V gene. The CDR3, as DNA: TGTGCCAGCAGTTTGTCGAGATACGAGCAGTACTTC. Its translation: CASSLSRYEQYF.

The genes are TRBV10-3 and TRBJ1-2; 9 bases line up with TRBD1. Germline CDR1 is ENHRY and CDR2 is SYGVKD. The CDR3 totals 13 residues. V lost 8 bases and J lost 5; bases outside the gene matches: 6. The CDR3 DNA follows: TGTGCCATCGGGGGACAGGGTGTGTATGGCTACACCTTC. Encoded protein: CAIGGQGVYGYTF.

The chain couples TRBV5-1 to TRBJ2-1; TRBD1 matches at 7 bases. This CDR3 comprises 17 residues. The V and J ends lost 2 bases and 4 bases, in that order; junction bases with no gene match: 12. Germline CDR1 is SGHRS and CDR2 is YFSETQ. The CDR3 reads CASSFRTGHSEYNEQFF. CDR3 DNA sequence: TGCGCCAGCAGCTTCCGGACAGGCCATTCCGAATACAATGAGCAGTTCTTC.

In its sample, this clone was seen a few times. The chain carries TRBV28 and TRBJ1-5; 12 nucleotides match TRBD1. Germline V lookup: CDR1 MDHEN, CDR2 SYDVKM. There are 14 residues in the CDR3. V trimming: 8 bases; J trimming: 3 bases; junction bases outside the gene matches: 2. The CDR3 nucleotides read TGTGCCAGCGGGACAGGGGGCTACAATCAGCCCCAGCATTTT. This encodes CASGTGGYNQPQHF.

By sample fraction, this clone is medium-sized. The chain is built from TRBV4-3 and TRBJ1-2; the match to TRBD1 covers 7 bases. This CDR3 is 17 amino acids long. J was trimmed by 6 bases and V by 0 bases; bases with no gene match: 13. CDR1 LGHNA and CDR2 YSLEER come from the germline V gene. CDR3 bases: TGCGCCAGCAGCCAAGATTCGCATTTAAAAACAGGGGATGGCTACACCTTC. It is translated as CASSQDSHLKTGDGYTF.

The chain has TRBV9 and TRBJ1-2, with 7 bases aligning to TRBD1. The CDR3 is 13 amino acids. Germline V gene lookup returns CDR1 SGDLS and CDR2 YYNGEE. V dropped 6 bases and J dropped 8; count of bases not matched to a gene: 10. The CDR3 DNA sequence: TGTGCCAGCAAGACAGGGAATCTAGACGGCTACACCTTC. It is translated as CASKTGNLDGYTF.

A single count supports this clone. The V and J genes are TRBV18 and TRBJ1-2; no definite D call. Germline CDR1 KGHSH, CDR2 LQKENI. The ends were cut back, 6 bases at V and 7 bases at J, with 18 bases in the middle. The CDR3 has 14 amino acids. This chain's CDR3 is CASSRSAQEGGYTF. CDR3 bases: TGTGCCAGCTCGCGATCAGCCCAGGAGGGTGGCTACACCTTC.

The chain joins TRBV29-1 to TRBJ1-1; weak D call: TRBD1 (6 bases). V lost 8 bases and J 4 bases, leaving 17 bases between the germline ends. This CDR3 has 13 amino acids. Germline-derived CDR1 and CDR2 are SQVTM and ANQGSEA. CDR3 bases: TGCAGCTCCCGGGGGGGAGGGGGCACTGAAGCTTTCTTT. Translation gives CSSRGGGGTEAFF.

The chain joins TRBV11-2 to TRBJ2-1; D gene unclear. Germline assignment: CDR1 SGHAT and CDR2 FQNNGV. The ends were cut back, 6 bases at V and 6 bases at J, with 9 bases in the middle. This CDR3 has 12 residues. Here the CDR3 reads CASSPVPNEQFF. CDR3 DNA sequence: TGTGCCAGCAGTCCGGTCCCCAATGAGCAGTTCTTC.

The CDR3 sequence: CASREVGPDTQYF. Here the CDR3 DNA reads TGTGCCAGCAGGGAGGTCGGGCCCGATACGCAGTATTTT. V and J are TRBV7-2 and TRBJ2-3, with D maybe TRBD2 (5 bases). Trimming pared 6 bases from V and 6 bases from J, leaving 13 bases between. Germline V gene lookup returns CDR1 SGHTA and CDR2 FQGNSA. CDR3 length: 13 residues.

This clone was observed a few times. The rearrangement joins TRBV6-4 to TRBJ2-2, with TRBD1 matching 7 bases. V shed 8 bases and J 5 bases; nucleotides not matched to a gene: 5. CDR3 size: 13 residues. The V gene's germline CDR1 is MRHNA and CDR2 SNTAGT. The CDR3 DNA reads TGTGCCAGCGGACAGGACGAAACCGGGGAGCTGTTTTTT. Translated, it gives CASGQDETGELFF.

This chain links TRBV30 with TRBJ1-3; 7 bases map to TRBD1. The germline V gene encodes CDR1 GTSNPN and CDR2 SVGIG (reference sequence). V was clipped by 3 bases and J by 0 bases; unmatched bases: 11. The CDR3 extends over 17 amino acids. The CDR3: CAWSQWGQPFSGNTIYF. As DNA, the CDR3 is TGTGCCTGGAGCCAATGGGGACAGCCTTTCTCTGGAAACACCATATATTTT.

This clone was picked up one time. The chain uses TRBV5-1 and TRBJ2-3; possible D gene TRBD2, 5 bases. The CDR3 runs to 14 residues. V lost 0 bases to trimming and J lost 4 bases, with 9 bases between them. The germline CDR1 and CDR2 sequences are SGHRS and YFSETQ. The CDR3 coding sequence is TGCGCCAGCAGCTTGGGGAGGCCGCCAGATACGCAGTATTTT. Its translation: CASSLGRPPDTQYF.

In this sample, this clone turned up a few times. The chain joins TRBV18 to TRBJ2-7; the match to TRBD1 covers 12 bases. V gave up 8 bases and J gave up 6 bases; unmatched junction bases: 5. CDR1 is KGHSH and CDR2 is LQKENI in the germline V gene. This CDR3 spans 13 amino acids. This CDR3 is CASLGTGGGEQYF. The CDR3 region has the DNA TGTGCCAGCCTCGGGACAGGGGGCGGCGAGCAGTACTTC.

The CDR3 here is CASSPLSEGVLRETQYF. DNA of the CDR3: TGTGCCAGCAGCCCCCTGAGTGAAGGGGTATTAAGGGAGACCCAGTACTTC. The chain is built from TRBV7-7 and TRBJ2-5; D is perhaps TRBD1 (5 bases). The length of the CDR3 is 17 residues. The V gene lost 5 bases and the J gene lost 5 bases, with 24 bases spanning the gap. Germline V gene lookup returns CDR1 SSHAT and CDR2 FNYEAQ (reference sequence).

The chain combines TRBV2 with TRBJ1-5, with 7 bases identical to TRBD1. The V gene's germline CDR1 is SNHLY and CDR2 FYNNEI. The CDR3 runs 15 residues. Trimming took 7 bases from V and 4 from J; bases not matched to a gene: 10. As DNA, the CDR3 is TGTGCCAGCAATTTCCGGGACAGCCGAAATCAGCCCCAGCATTTT. Amino acid sequence: CASNFRDSRNQPQHF. Full variable domain (remainder filled in from reference TRBV2 and TRBJ1-5): EPEVTQTPSHQVTQMGQEVILRCVPISNHLYFYWYRQILGQKVEFLVSFYNNEISEKSEIFDDQFSVERPDGSNFTLKIRSTKLEDSAMYFCASNFRDSRNQPQHFGDGTRLSIL.

The chain carries TRBV7-8 and TRBJ2-5; 8 bases line up with TRBD2. The CDR3 is made up of 15 amino acids. The J segment lost 3 bases and the V segment lost 3 bases, leaving 6 bases of the junction unmatched. Germline V CDR1 and CDR2: SGHVS, FQNEAQ. In DNA, the CDR3 is TGTGCCAGCAGCTTGTGGATAGCGGGAAAAGAGACCCAGTACTTC. The encoded protein is CASSLWIAGKETQYF.

The chain has TRBV7-2 and TRBJ1-2; D gene ambiguous. This CDR3 region has 14 residues. Trimming cost V 2 bases and J 0 bases, with 7 bases left between them. Germline V gives CDR1 SGHTA, CDR2 FQGNSA. The CDR3 DNA follows: TGTGCCAGCAGCTTAAGCATAGCTAACTATGGCTACACCTTC. As protein: CASSLSIANYGYTF.

This clone was seen a handful of times. This rearrangement joins TRBV6-6 to TRBJ2-1; 9 nucleotides align to TRBD2. This CDR3 is 16 amino acids long. CDR1 MNHNY and CDR2 SVGAGI come from the germline V gene (reference sequence). Germline trimming cut 6 bases from V and 4 bases from J; bases unmatched to any gene: 10. The CDR3 nucleotides are TGTGCCAGCAGCCACGGCGGGGGGGGTTTATACAATGAGCAGTTCTTC. Translated: CASSHGGGGLYNEQFF.